This T cell receptor beta chain was sequenced in a study of vaccination and CD4 T cells after COVID-19 (dated by TCRdb to between 2021 and 2024). As for the study more broadly: Every convalescent patient had a positive nasal swab PCR test for SARS-CoV-2, with mild disease in 8 to 10 patients and severe disease in one. In the convalescent cohort there were six males and four females, among whom were two Hispanic individuals, seven Caucasians, two Asians and one multiracial person. Each participant got two doses of either the Pfizer-BioNTech BNT162b2 vaccine (n=8) or the Moderna mRNA-1273 vaccine (n=2). Post-COVID blood samples from convalescent patients were collected a median of around 100 days after diagnosis, with a range of 35 to 161 days. Post-vaccine blood samples were collected a median of 72 days after the second vaccine dose, ranging from about 14 to 241 days. The cultures were stimulated with overlapping spike peptide pools from SARS-CoV-2 and from the common cold coronaviruses HCoV-NL63, HCoV-OC43 and HCoV-229E. Control cultures received a CEFX viral epitope pool as the positive control, an HIV-1 Nef peptide pool as the negative control, or no peptide. In under 13 COVID-19 convalescent patients and a few infection-naive healthy vaccine recipients, researchers compared the spike-specific CD4+ TCR repertoire from before mRNA vaccination with the repertoire from after.

Libraries were made using PCR. TCR sequencing of DNA from cultured CD4+ T cells used the Oncomine TCR Beta short-read assay at the Johns Hopkins FTIC core. The QIAamp micro DNA kit was used to extract genomic DNA from the cultured CD4+ T cells. The Oncomine TCR Beta libraries from cultured CD4+ T cells were pooled using unique dual indexes and then sequenced on an Illumina iSeq 100. The authors processed their data as follows. Non-productive sequences were removed, and CDR3s that did not start with C, did not end with F or W, or were shorter than 7 amino acids were discarded. The MANAFEST web application was used to identify antigen-specific clonotypes by comparing peptide-stimulated wells against reference wells and other culture wells. To be called positive, a clone needed an FDR below 0.05, an odds ratio above 5, and a productive frequency above 0.1% in at least two of three replicate wells. Cross-reactive clonotypes were defined as significantly expanded in both SARS-CoV-2 spike wells and at least one common cold coronavirus spike condition. Levenshtein distances (stringdist) and unrooted phylogenetic trees (ape) in R version 3.6.1 were used to assess CDR3 homology. Using fastp at Q25 and MiXCR, TCRdb reprocessed the public reads and kept productive beta chains. One record per CDR3 amino acid sequence lists the most common genes and DNA. TCRdb, rather than the study authors, made the V and J calls. This sample gives more than 15,000 distinct CDR3 sequences in total; 40% of them show up just once. The ten largest clonotypes hold around 8.3% of the sample.

Paper-wide results and their limitations: The median number of SARS-CoV-2-reactive clonotypes rose from 21 after infection to about 40 after vaccination, but the change was not significant. Of the vaccine-specific clones in convalescent patients, 304 of 307, or nearly all, reacted only to SARS-CoV-2 spike and did not cross-react with common cold coronaviruses. In convalescent patients, a median roughly 85% of post-vaccine SARS-CoV-2-reactive clones were detected only after vaccination, and vaccine-specific priming was suggested by this finding. Only a relatively small number of convalescent patients were included in the study, and early timepoints following natural infection were not analyzed.

Inclusive of the bounding cysteine and phenylalanine, the CDR3 is 14 residues long. The DNA shown is the 42-base CDR3, in frame from base 1. Per the germline V gene, MNHEY is the CDR1 and SVGEGT is the CDR2. With regard to this clonotype: The target of this receptor is not known. An end of the junction does not agree with germline; a read error may underlie this.

Interpreted using the paper, the treatment or condition label stands for: roughly 10-day PBMC culture with coronavirus spike peptide pools or control peptides (ViraFEST assay). The ViraFEST assay, used in the study, expanded antigen-specific T cells with peptide pools and then identified the expanded clonotypes through TCR sequencing. Positive SARS-CoV-2 PCR tests in the convalescent patients dated from March to December 2020, before Alpha, Beta and Delta variants emerged in the United States. PBMCs were cultured at around 2 million per well in IMDM supplemented with about 5% human AB serum and about 9.6 IU/ml IL-2, with approximately 9.2 ug/ml peptide pools added. On days 3 and 7, half of the culture medium was replaced with fresh IL-2-containing medium. CD4+ T cells were isolated after around 11 days of culture through negative selection using the EasySep CD4+ T cell isolation kit. Ficoll-Paque Plus gradient centrifugation was used to isolate PBMCs from whole blood, and the isolated PBMCs were then either used fresh or cryopreserved at -140C. In general, triplicate wells were set up for every culture condition.

The sequence came from a human donor who had recovered from COVID-19. Source: CD4+ T cells from blood, cultured in vitro, taken after SARS-CoV-2 vaccination. This receptor chain uses TRBV6-2 or TRBV6-3 and TRBJ2-2, with TRBD1 identical over 8 junction bases. For the CDR3, the sequence is CASSYWTGSGELFF. The nucleotide sequence reads as follows: TGTGCCAGTAGTTACTGGACAGGGAGCGGGGAGCTGTTTTTT.